These 2 T cell receptor beta chains originate from one sample sequenced in a study of T cell repertoires in aging, cancer and after chemotherapy. Multiplex touch-down PCR with TRB-A/B primers amplified rearranged V-D-J TRB sequences. TCRdb passed the multiplex PCR reads through MiXCR, listing each CDR3 protein once. This sample yields over 1,500 distinct CDR3 sequences, of which about 55% are seen a single time; 6.5% belongs to the top ten. TCR beta rearrangements were amplified from peripheral blood genomic DNA. The specimen was blood. The origin of the receptors is a human donor with a solid tumor.

Only a few counts were recorded for this clonotype. The J gene is TRBJ1-5, the V gene TRBV27; D not certain. This CDR3 has 12 amino acids. CDR1 is MNHEY and CDR2 is SMNVEV in the germline V gene (reference sequence). With 3 bases removed from V and 6 bases from J, the gap between germline ends came to 6 bases. The DNA of the CDR3 is TGTGCCAGCAGTTTCCGGGGTCAGCCCCAGCATTTT. It specifies CASSFRGQPQHF.

This chain joins TRBV6-1 and TRBJ2-1; 8 bases are a match to TRBD1. The V segment lost 6 bases and the J segment 8 bases; nucleotides outside the gene matches: 12. The CDR3 covers 15 residues. CDR1 is MNHNS, CDR2 SASEGT, per germline. CDR3 nucleotides: TGTGCCAGCAGCCAAGGACAGGGTTGGGGAGATGAGCAGTTCTTC. Its translation: CASSQGQGWGDEQFF.